The next 24 T cell receptor beta chains were all read from a single sample in a study of blood T cell dynamics during melanoma immunotherapy. Only in-frame clones appear in the TCRdb table, and some are missing; sequencing was by immunoSEQ multiplex PCR. The repertoire holds 25,000 to 35,000 clones, with approximately 83% as singletons. Documented time point: week 3, after first cycle of checkpoint inhibitor. The sample consisted of blood, taken from a patient treated with checkpoint blockade. These receptors all come from a human donor with melanoma.

The chain couples TRBV4-3 to TRBJ1-1; the D is unclear. V was trimmed by 1 base and J by 1 base, leaving 1 base between them. CDR3 size: 12 residues. Germline lookup yields CDR1 LGHNA and CDR2 YSLEER. The CDR3 sequence: CASSQANTEAFF. CDR3 sequence (DNA): TGCGCCAGCAGCCAAGCGAACACTGAAGCTTTCTTT.

The chain uses TRBV18 and TRBJ1-2, with TRBD1 matching over 8 bases. Germline CDR1 KGHSH, CDR2 LQKENI. With V trimmed by 3 bases and J by 7 bases, 4 bases remained unmatched. The CDR3 is 13 amino acids. The CDR3 DNA is TGTGCCAGCTCACCGGACAGGGTGTTTGGCTACACCTTC. Amino acids: CASSPDRVFGYTF.

The chain couples TRBV19 to TRBJ2-5; D is perhaps TRBD2 (5 bases). From germline, CDR1 is LNHDA and CDR2 SQIVND (reference sequence). V lost 5 bases and J 5 bases, leaving 12 bases between the germline ends. The length of the CDR3 is 13 residues. The CDR3 region has the DNA TGTGCCAGTAGTCTCCGGGAAACGGAGACCCAGTACTTC. Translated, it gives CASSLRETETQYF.

The chain has TRBV9 and TRBJ1-1; D unresolved. The CDR3 extends over 13 amino acids. Germline V CDR1 and CDR2: SGDLS, YYNGEE. Trimming removed 2 bases from V and 5 bases from J, with 10 bases in between. The CDR3 sequence: CASSVGISTEAFF. The DNA of the CDR3 is TGTGCCAGCAGCGTCGGGATCTCGACTGAAGCTTTCTTT.

V is TRBV5-8 and J is TRBJ2-3; D perhaps matches TRBD2 (6 bases). The CDR3 runs to 14 residues. Germline V gene lookup returns CDR1 SGHTS and CDR2 YDEGEE. With 5 bases removed from V and 2 bases from J, the gap between germline ends came to 12 bases. The CDR3 DNA reads as TGTGCCAGCAGTTCGGGACTCCTCACAGATACGCAGTATTTT. This gives the protein CASSSGLLTDTQYF.

The chain carries TRBV25-1 and TRBJ1-2; the D gene is possibly TRBD1 (6 bases). The CDR3 contains 16 residues. With 0 bases removed from V and 1 base from J, the gap between germline ends came to 12 bases. Per the germline V gene, CDR1 is MGHDK and CDR2 is SYGVNS. The CDR3 loop reads CASSEYRRGVNYGYTF. In DNA, the CDR3 is TGTGCCAGCAGTGAATATCGTAGGGGGGTTAACTATGGCTACACCTTC.

This clone was counted a few times. The chain employs TRBV7-9 and TRBJ2-3; D unclear. Trimming removed 2 bases from V and 5 bases from J, with 5 bases in between. Germline V lookup: CDR1 SEHNR, CDR2 FQNEAQ (reference sequence). CDR3 length equals 12 residues. Here the CDR3 reads CASSLYLDTQYF. Written as DNA, the CDR3 is TGTGCCAGCAGCTTATACTTAGATACGCAGTATTTT.

This chain joins TRBV5-5 and TRBJ1-3; perhaps TRBD1 as D (6 bases). CDR3 length: 14 residues. Germline CDR1 and CDR2: SGHKS and YYEKEE (reference sequence). V was pared by 3 bases and J by 4 bases, with 11 bases between. The CDR3 loop is CASSSGTQGNTIYF. The CDR3 DNA reads TGTGCCAGCAGCTCCGGGACACAGGGAAACACCATATATTTT.

The chain has TRBV25-1 and TRBJ1-2; 7 nucleotides align to TRBD1. The CDR3 contains 14 residues. V was clipped by 0 bases and J by 4 bases; unmatched bases: 2. Germline V gene data show CDR1 as MGHDK and CDR2 as SYGVNS. The CDR3 sequence is CASSEYGTAYGYTF. Written as DNA, the CDR3 is TGTGCCAGCAGTGAATATGGGACAGCCTATGGCTACACCTTC.

CDR3 residues: CASSLGQLRYEQYF. The CDR3 DNA reads TGTGCCAGCAGCTTAGGCCAGCTACGCTACGAGCAGTACTTC. The rearrangement joins TRBV7-8 to TRBJ2-7; the D is unclear. Germline CDR1 SGHVS, CDR2 FQNEAQ. Deletions cut 1 base from V and 3 bases from J, with 10 bases between. CDR3 length: 14 residues. The variable domain in full, with the rest retrieved from reference TRBV7-8 and TRBJ2-7, is GAGVSQSPRYKVAKRGQDVALRCDPISGHVSLFWYQQALGQGPEFLTYFQNEAQLDKSGLPSDRFFAERPEGSVSTLKIQRTQQEDSAVYLCASSLGQLRYEQYFGPGTRLTVT.

The chain carries TRBV19 and TRBJ2-1; either TRBD1 or TRBD2 may supply D (5 bases each). The V end was cut by 3 bases, the J end by 2 bases, with 14 bases between. The CDR3 has 16 amino acids. Germline values: CDR1 LNHDA, CDR2 SQIVND (reference sequence). The CDR3 bases are TGTGCCAGTAGTATCCCGGGGCGAAGGGCCTACAATGAGCAGTTCTTC. Residues: CASSIPGRRAYNEQFF.

CDR3 bases: TGTGCCAGTAGCATGCGGGGGGCCCACAACAACTATGGCTACACCTTC. This encodes CASSMRGAHNNYGYTF. V usage is TRBV19 and J usage is TRBJ1-2; possibly TRBD1 for D (6 bases). V was trimmed by 6 bases and J by 2 bases, leaving 19 bases between them. Germline V gene data show CDR1 as LNHDA and CDR2 as SQIVND (reference sequence). The CDR3 has 16 residues.

The rearrangement joins TRBV10-1 to TRBJ2-5; maybe TRBD1 (5 bases). The CDR3 covers 13 residues. CDR1 is WNHNN, CDR2 SYGVQD, per germline (reference sequence). The germline V and J ends were trimmed by 4 bases and 2 bases, with 8 bases remaining between them. The CDR3 sequence is CASSVGVQETQYF. The CDR3 DNA reads as TGCGCCAGCAGTGTAGGGGTACAAGAGACCCAGTACTTC.

The CDR3 protein is CASSETGGVDTQYF. The DNA for the CDR3 is TGTGCCAGCAGTGAGACGGGAGGGGTCGATACGCAGTATTTT. V and J are TRBV2 and TRBJ2-3; TRBD2 aligns across 8 bases. J lost 6 bases, V lost 3 bases, and 5 bases had no gene match. This CDR3 has 14 amino acids. Germline assignment: CDR1 SNHLY and CDR2 FYNNEI.

The chain uses TRBV10-3 and TRBJ1-5, with D possibly matching TRBD1 (6 bases). Germline V gene sequence: CDR1 ENHRY, CDR2 SYGVKD. The V gene lost 8 bases and the J gene lost 4 bases, with 15 bases spanning the gap. This CDR3 is built from 14 residues. In DNA form, the CDR3 reads TGTGCCATCGGGGCGGACAGAAAAAATCAGCCCCAGCATTTT. Amino acid sequence: CAIGADRKNQPQHF.

The V gene is TRBV27, the J gene TRBJ2-1; D may be TRBD1 or TRBD2 (5 bases each). With 6 bases removed from V and 4 bases from J, the gap between germline ends came to 10 bases. Germline V gene sequence: CDR1 MNHEY, CDR2 SMNVEV (reference sequence). The CDR3 spans 13 residues. As DNA, the CDR3 is TGTGCCAGCAGGAGGGGAACGTACAATGAGCAGTTCTTC. Amino acids: CASRRGTYNEQFF.

J is TRBJ2-1 and V is TRBV10-3; D is perhaps TRBD1 (6 bases). The CDR3 covers 12 residues. With 0 bases removed from V and 12 bases from J, the gap between germline ends came to 9 bases. Germline loops: CDR1 ENHRY, CDR2 SYGVKD. Here the CDR3 reads CAISESKGGQFF. CDR3 DNA sequence: TGTGCCATCAGTGAGTCGAAAGGGGGGCAGTTCTTC.

V gene TRBV27 combines with J gene TRBJ2-5; 8 bases map to TRBD2. Germline V gene lookup returns CDR1 MNHEY and CDR2 SMNVEV (reference sequence). This CDR3 comprises 16 residues. With 6 bases clipped from V and 5 bases from J, the junction kept 14 bases outside the gene matches. The CDR3 coding sequence is TGTGCCAGCAGATTGAGTAGCGGGGCTGCCCGGGAGACCCAGTACTTC. Translation gives CASRLSSGAARETQYF.

The V call is TRBV2, the J call TRBJ2-7; no firm D call. The CDR3 spans 15 residues. V was cut by 4 bases and J by 2 bases, with 15 bases left in between. Germline-derived CDR1 and CDR2 are SNHLY and FYNNEI. The CDR3 DNA sequence: TGTGCCAGCAGTGCACCCTCCACCCCTGCCTACGAGCAGTACTTC. Translated, it gives CASSAPSTPAYEQYF.

Details on this clone: A junction boundary mismatches the germline segment, possibly from a read error. V gene TRBV7-7 combines with J gene TRBJ1-1, with D uncertain. This CDR3 region has 13 residues. The V gene's germline CDR1 is SSHAT and CDR2 FNYEAQ (reference sequence). CDR3 amino acids: CASSSGMNTEAFF. The CDR3, as DNA: TGTGCTAGCAGCTCGGGGATGAACACTGAAGCTTTCTTT.

This clone was observed a single time. The chain has TRBV5-4 and TRBJ1-4; TRBD1 agrees at 7 bases. Germline-derived CDR1 and CDR2 are SGHNT and YYREEE (reference sequence). V trimming: 2 bases; J trimming: 4 bases; junction bases outside the gene matches: 5. The CDR3 runs 15 residues. In DNA form, the CDR3 reads TGTGCCAGCAGCTTAGAGGGGGCTTATAATGAAAAACTGTTTTTT. It translates to CASSLEGAYNEKLFF.

The count of this clone is one. V is TRBV28 and J is TRBJ1-2, with D perhaps matching TRBD1 (5 bases). The ends were cut back, 9 bases at V and 1 base at J, with 12 bases in the middle. The CDR3 length is 13 residues. Germline V gene lookup returns CDR1 MDHEN and CDR2 SYDVKM. The CDR3 sequence: CASTQQVNYGYTF. CDR3 in DNA: TGTGCCAGTACTCAACAGGTTAACTATGGCTACACCTTC.

The gene calls are TRBV29-1 and TRBJ1-2, with 7 bases fitting TRBD1. The ends lost 6 bases at V and 2 bases at J; junction bases unmatched: 6. In germline, CDR1 is SQVTM, CDR2 ANQGSEA. The CDR3 is 13 amino acids. CDR3 DNA: TGCAGCGTCTGGACAGGAGAAAACTATGGCTACACCTTC. It yields the protein CSVWTGENYGYTF.

V and J are TRBV9 and TRBJ2-1; 7 positions agree with TRBD1. The length of the CDR3 is 15 residues. Looked up from germline, CDR1 is SGDLS and CDR2 is YYNGEE. The V and J ends lost 3 bases and 8 bases, in that order; junction bases with no gene match: 11. The CDR3 sequence is CASSARQGGMDEQFF. The CDR3 DNA sequence: TGTGCCAGCAGCGCGAGACAGGGTGGGATGGATGAGCAGTTCTTC.